This record covers a single TCR beta chain. This table comes from immunoSEQ multiplex PCR, and its TCRdb copy is limited to in-frame clones, with some not included. The sample holds a few hundred thousand clones, more than 70% seen once. The ends lost 4 bases at V and 1 base at J; junction bases unmatched: 14. The CDR3 is made up of 18 amino acids. Germline assignment: CDR1 LNHDA and CDR2 SQIVND (reference sequence). The data belong to a study of blood T cell repertoires in COVID-19. Cohort assignment relied on participant-reported clinical history. The sequencing sample was made of PBMCs or T cells enriched from blood (not recorded which). The TCR comes from a woman aged 18-35 years who had recovered from COVID-19. The chain recombines TRBV19 with TRBJ1-2; 8 bases match TRBD1. CDR3 protein: CASSTLGTGALGNYGYTF. The CDR3 DNA reads TGTGCCAGTAGTACCTTAGGGACAGGTGCTTTGGGTAACTATGGCTACACCTTC. Together with reference TRBV19 and TRBJ1-2, the CDR3 gives the full variable domain: DGGITQSPKYLFRKEGQNVTLSCEQNLNHDAMYWYRQDPGQGLRLIYYSQIVNDFQKGDIAEGYSVSREKKESFPLTVTSAQKNPTAFYLCASSTLGTGALGNYGYTFGSGTRLTVV.